The source of this TCR beta chain is a study of blood T cell repertoires in COVID-19. Study summary: In each case, the material was cDNA or gDNA derived from T cells, B-cell-depleted T cells, or PBMCs.

The authors' processing: Reference gene primers were amplified, and this amplification served to estimate nucleated cell counts. Here immunoSEQ multiplex PCR was the method, and the copy in TCRdb shows in-frame clones only, minus some. The D gene and trimming were derived from the DNA, and the V and J assignments and clone size from that table. The sample yields about 220,000 clones, about 87% seen once. There are a few counts of this clone. In terms of age and location, participants ranged from about 18 to 90 years and lived in under 30 US areas. Either two negative PCRs, clearance, or symptom resolution qualified Cohort 3 donors as recovered. The sequenced sample was PBMCs or T cells enriched from blood (not recorded which). This sequence was found in a woman aged 30 to 39 who had recovered from COVID-19.

CDR3 DNA sequence: TGTGCCAGCAGCACGCGGACAGGGAACGAGCAGTACTTC. It codes for CASSTRTGNEQYF. The chain links TRBV5-4 to TRBJ2-7; TRBD1 aligns across 8 bases. The CDR3 has 13 residues. Germline trimming cut 4 bases from V and 5 bases from J; bases unmatched to any gene: 5. CDR1 and CDR2 from the germline V gene are SGHNT and YYREEE (reference sequence). Full variable domain (rest looked up from reference TRBV5-4 and TRBJ2-7): ETGVTQSPTHLIKTRGQQVTLRCSSQSGHNTVSWYQQALGQGPQFIFQYYREEENGRGNFPPRFSGLQFPNYSSELNVNALELDDSALYLCASSTRTGNEQYFGPGTRLTVT.